These 14 T cell receptor beta chains came from one sample sequenced in a study of beta chain features in type 1 diabetes. cDNA synthesis used the whole RNA isolate, giving expressed TCRB sequences. Repertoires were generated with immunoSEQ multiplex PCR, while TCRdb's copy carries only in-frame clones and drops some. The sample holds about 260,000 clones; roughly two thirds are singletons and the top ten take about 0.05%. Sequencing was carried out using naive CD4+ T cells from blood. All receptors derive from a man aged 25 to 40 in good health.

The CDR3 region is CASSVHTGEQYF. For the CDR3, the DNA is TGTGCCAGCAGCGTACATACAGGCGAGCAGTACTTC. This chain joins TRBV7-2 and TRBJ2-7; tentatively, D is TRBD1 (5 bases). This CDR3 region has 12 residues. Germline V gene lookup returns CDR1 SGHTA and CDR2 FQGNSA. Trimming took off 5 bases at V and 6 bases at J, with 11 bases between the two ends.

This clone showed up just a few times. The rearrangement uses TRBV9 and TRBJ2-5, with no clear D. With 3 bases removed from V and 1 base from J, the gap between germline ends came to 4 bases. CDR3 length equals 12 residues. Germline V gives CDR1 SGDLS, CDR2 YYNGEE. This chain's CDR3 is CASSAPQETQYF. The CDR3 DNA follows: TGTGCCAGCAGCGCTCCCCAAGAGACCCAGTACTTC.

Turning to this clone: A junction boundary mismatches the germline segment, possibly from a read error. The V call is TRBV29-1, the J call TRBJ2-2; 7 bases agree with TRBD1. The CDR3 is made up of 13 amino acids. CDR1 is SQVTM, CDR2 ANQGSEA, per germline. The CDR3 DNA reads TGCAGCATTGAGGGGGCGTACCCCGGGGAGCTGTTTTTT. Translation: CSIEGAYPGELFF.

The CDR3 loop reads CASSLWQGEAEQYF. In DNA, the CDR3 is TGCGCCAGCAGCTTGTGGCAGGGCGAGGCCGAGCAGTACTTC. The rearrangement joins TRBV5-1 to TRBJ2-7; D possibly corresponds to TRBD1 (5 bases). This CDR3 comprises 14 residues. From germline, CDR1 is SGHRS and CDR2 YFSETQ. The V gene lost 1 base and the J gene lost 6 bases, with 14 bases spanning the gap.

The chain is built from TRBV29-1 and TRBJ2-3; tentative D call: TRBD2 (5 bases). The CDR3 length is 13 residues. V lost 4 bases and J 2 bases, leaving 10 bases between the germline ends. CDR1 SQVTM and CDR2 ANQGSEA come from the germline V gene. The CDR3 DNA is TGCAGCGTTGTCGAGGGCCCCACAGATACGCAGTATTTT. This sequence encodes CSVVEGPTDTQYF.

The CDR3 DNA reads TGTGCCTGGAGTGTAGGAACTCGGAGGGCTTTCTTT. Encoded protein: CAWSVGTRRAFF. The V call is TRBV30, the J call TRBJ1-1; D uncertain. The CDR3 has 12 residues. Trimming took off 0 bases at V and 11 bases at J, with 13 bases between the two ends. Per germline, CDR1 GTSNPN and CDR2 SVGIG (reference sequence).

This chain connects TRBV2 to TRBJ2-7; D remains ambiguous. The ends were cut back, 6 bases at V and 2 bases at J, with 8 bases in the middle. The V gene's germline CDR1 is SNHLY and CDR2 FYNNEI. This CDR3 is 12 amino acids long. The CDR3 DNA follows: TGTGCCAGCAGAGGACGCACCTACGAGCAGTACTTC. This encodes CASRGRTYEQYF.

The chain joins TRBV29-1 to TRBJ1-2; D unclear. This CDR3 is 12 amino acids long. V lost 8 bases, J lost 0 bases, and 10 bases lay in between. Germline V gene lookup returns CDR1 SQVTM and CDR2 ANQGSEA. The CDR3 here is CSLAVPNYGYTF. CDR3 bases: TGCAGCTTGGCGGTACCTAACTATGGCTACACCTTC.

The chain couples TRBV29-1 to TRBJ2-2; 8 bases agree with TRBD1. With 3 bases clipped from V and 4 bases from J, the junction kept 4 bases outside the gene matches. Per germline, CDR1 SQVTM and CDR2 ANQGSEA. CDR3 length: 14 residues. The CDR3 region has the DNA TGCAGCGTTGACAGGGGGCGCGGCACCGGGGAGCTGTTTTTT. This gives the protein CSVDRGRGTGELFF.

The CDR3, as DNA: TGTGCCAGCAGTCCCTGGGGACTAGGGGTCACCGGGGAGCTGTTTTTT. It yields the protein CASSPWGLGVTGELFF. The V and J genes are TRBV6-4 and TRBJ2-2; 8 bases agree with TRBD2. Losses at the gene ends were 5 bases for V and 4 bases for J; bases not matched to a gene: 9. Germline CDR1 and CDR2: MRHNA and SNTAGT. The CDR3 is made up of 16 amino acids.

CDR3 sequence: CASSLDQGADGYTF. CDR3 nucleotide sequence: TGTGCCAGCAGCTTGGATCAGGGGGCGGATGGCTACACCTTC. The rearrangement joins TRBV5-4 to TRBJ1-2, with 8 positions matching TRBD1. Unmatched junction bases numbered 4, after V lost 0 bases and J lost 6 bases. The CDR3 covers 14 residues. Germline loops: CDR1 SGHNT, CDR2 YYREEE (reference sequence).

The V call is TRBV29-1, the J call TRBJ2-7; D perhaps matches TRBD2 (5 bases). This CDR3 spans 12 amino acids. The germline CDR1 and CDR2 sequences are SQVTM and ANQGSEA. V dropped 5 bases and J dropped 0 bases, with 8 bases sitting between them. The CDR3 nucleotides read TGCAGCGTTCAAGCGGCCTCCTACGAGCAGTACTTC. Protein: CSVQAASYEQYF.

The chain uses TRBV5-4 and TRBJ2-7, with TRBD1 identical over 7 bases. Germline CDR1 reads SGHNT; CDR2 reads YYREEE (reference sequence). V was pared by 0 bases and J by 2 bases, with 5 bases of the junction left unmatched. This CDR3 spans 15 amino acids. CDR3 loop: CASSLAGDSPYEQYF. CDR3 coding DNA: TGTGCCAGCAGCTTGGCCGGGGACAGCCCCTACGAGCAGTACTTC.

This chain links TRBV25-1 with TRBJ2-1; D might be TRBD2 (6 bases). The germline CDR1 and CDR2 sequences are MGHDK and SYGVNS. V was cut by 1 base and J by 9 bases, with 10 bases left in between. This CDR3 contains 13 residues. CDR3 region: CASSEWVGGEQFF. The CDR3 DNA reads as TGTGCCAGCAGTGAATGGGTGGGAGGTGAGCAGTTCTTC.